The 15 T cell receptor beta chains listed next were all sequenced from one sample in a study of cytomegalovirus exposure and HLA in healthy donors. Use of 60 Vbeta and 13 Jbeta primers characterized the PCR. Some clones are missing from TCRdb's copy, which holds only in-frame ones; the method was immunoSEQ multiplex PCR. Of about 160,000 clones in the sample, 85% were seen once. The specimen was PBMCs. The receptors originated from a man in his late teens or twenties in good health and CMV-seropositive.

The CDR3 loop is CASSPGGLAGGPQETQYF. The CDR3 DNA follows: TGCGCCAGCAGCCCGGGGGGACTAGCGGGGGGGCCACAAGAGACCCAGTACTTC. The genes are TRBV4-1 and TRBJ2-5, with 16 nucleotides matching TRBD2. The CDR3 spans 18 residues. Unmatched junction bases numbered 7, after V lost 4 bases and J lost 2 bases. Germline V gene lookup returns CDR1 MGHRA and CDR2 YSYEKL.

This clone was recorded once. The CDR3 nucleotides read TGTGCCAGTAGTTGGGACAGGCTGCATTTT. It translates to CASSWDRLHF. V gene TRBV19 combines with J gene TRBJ1-5; 8 bases fit TRBD1. This CDR3 contains 10 residues. V lost 5 bases to trimming and J lost 15 bases; unmatched junction nucleotides: 3. Germline values: CDR1 LNHDA, CDR2 SQIVND (reference sequence).

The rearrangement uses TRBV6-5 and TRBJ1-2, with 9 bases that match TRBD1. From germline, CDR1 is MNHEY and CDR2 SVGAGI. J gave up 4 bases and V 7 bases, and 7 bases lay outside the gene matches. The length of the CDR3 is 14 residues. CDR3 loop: CASTQTGGGYGYTF. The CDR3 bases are TGTGCCAGCACCCAAACAGGGGGCGGCTATGGCTACACCTTC.

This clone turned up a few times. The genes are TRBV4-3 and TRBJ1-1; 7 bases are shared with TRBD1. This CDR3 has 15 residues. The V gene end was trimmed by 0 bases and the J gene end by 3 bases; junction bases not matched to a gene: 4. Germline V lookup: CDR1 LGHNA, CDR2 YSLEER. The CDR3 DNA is TGCGCCAGCAGCCAAGATGACAGGGACGACACTGAAGCTTTCTTT. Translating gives CASSQDDRDDTEAFF.

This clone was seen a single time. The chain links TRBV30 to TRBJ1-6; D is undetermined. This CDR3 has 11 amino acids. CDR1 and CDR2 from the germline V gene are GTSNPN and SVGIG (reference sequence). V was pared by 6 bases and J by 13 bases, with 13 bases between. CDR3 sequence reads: CACRLVAPLHF. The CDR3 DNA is TGTGCCTGCCGCCTTGTAGCGCCCCTCCACTTT.

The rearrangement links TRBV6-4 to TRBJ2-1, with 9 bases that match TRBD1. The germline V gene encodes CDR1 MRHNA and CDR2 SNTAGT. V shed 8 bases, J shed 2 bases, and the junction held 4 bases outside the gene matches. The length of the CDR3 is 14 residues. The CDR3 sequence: CASGGTGPYNEQFF. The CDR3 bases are TGTGCCAGCGGCGGGACAGGGCCCTACAATGAGCAGTTCTTC.

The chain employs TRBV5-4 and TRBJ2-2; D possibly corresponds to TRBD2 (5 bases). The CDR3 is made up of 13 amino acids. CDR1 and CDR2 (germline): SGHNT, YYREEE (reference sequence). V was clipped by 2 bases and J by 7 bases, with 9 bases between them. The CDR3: CASSLPGSGELFF. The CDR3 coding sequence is TGTGCCAGCAGCTTACCTGGGAGCGGGGAGCTGTTTTTT.

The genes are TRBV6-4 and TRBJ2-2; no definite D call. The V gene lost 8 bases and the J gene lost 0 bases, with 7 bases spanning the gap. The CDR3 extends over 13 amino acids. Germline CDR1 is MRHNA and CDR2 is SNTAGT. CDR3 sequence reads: CASSDTNTGELFF. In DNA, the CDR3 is TGTGCCAGCTCCGACACGAACACCGGGGAGCTGTTTTTT.

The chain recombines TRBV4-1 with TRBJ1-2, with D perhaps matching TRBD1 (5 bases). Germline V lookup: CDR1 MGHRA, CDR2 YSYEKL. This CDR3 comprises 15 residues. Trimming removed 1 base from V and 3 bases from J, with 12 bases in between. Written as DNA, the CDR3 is TGCGCCAGCAGCCAAGGAATATCAGGGTACTATGGCTACACCTTC. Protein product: CASSQGISGYYGYTF.

The CDR3 sequence is CASSAGQGFPGELFF. The CDR3 region has the DNA TGTGCCAGCTCGGCGGGACAGGGATTTCCCGGGGAGCTGTTTTTT. J is TRBJ2-2 and V is TRBV6-6; TRBD1 agrees at 9 bases. CDR3 length: 15 amino acids. Germline values: CDR1 MNHNY, CDR2 SVGAGI (reference sequence). V was clipped by 8 bases and J by 6 bases; unmatched bases: 10.

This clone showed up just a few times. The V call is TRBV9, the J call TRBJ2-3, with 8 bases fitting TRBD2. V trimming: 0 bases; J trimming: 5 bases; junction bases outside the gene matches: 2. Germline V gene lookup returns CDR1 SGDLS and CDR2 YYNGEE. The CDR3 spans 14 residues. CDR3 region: CASSVEAGVDTQYF. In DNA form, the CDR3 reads TGTGCCAGCAGCGTAGAAGCGGGGGTAGATACGCAGTATTTT.

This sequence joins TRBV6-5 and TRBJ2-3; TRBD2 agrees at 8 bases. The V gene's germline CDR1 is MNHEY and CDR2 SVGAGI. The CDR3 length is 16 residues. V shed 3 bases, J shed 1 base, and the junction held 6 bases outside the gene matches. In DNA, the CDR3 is TGTGCCAGCAGTTATAATAGCGGGGCTCGCACAGATACGCAGTATTTT. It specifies CASSYNSGARTDTQYF.

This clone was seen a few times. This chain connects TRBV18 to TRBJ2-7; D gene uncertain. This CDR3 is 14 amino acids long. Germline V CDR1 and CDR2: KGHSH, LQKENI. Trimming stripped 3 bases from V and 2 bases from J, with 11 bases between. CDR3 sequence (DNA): TGTGCCAGCTCACCGGAGTCACTTCCCTACGAGCAGTACTTC. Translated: CASSPESLPYEQYF.

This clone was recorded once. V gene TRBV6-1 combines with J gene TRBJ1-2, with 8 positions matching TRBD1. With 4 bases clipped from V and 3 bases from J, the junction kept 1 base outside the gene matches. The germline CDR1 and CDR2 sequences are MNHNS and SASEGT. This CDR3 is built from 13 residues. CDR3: CASSATGDYGYTF. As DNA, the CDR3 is TGTGCCAGCAGTGCGACAGGGGACTATGGCTACACCTTC.

The CDR3 spells CSVEDGGGGEAFF. The DNA of the CDR3 is TGCAGCGTTGAAGATGGAGGAGGGGGCGAAGCTTTCTTT. The chain uses TRBV29-1 and TRBJ1-1; TRBD1 agrees at 7 bases. Germline CDR1 is SQVTM and CDR2 is ANQGSEA. With 0 bases clipped from V and 8 bases from J, the junction kept 6 bases outside the gene matches. CDR3 length equals 13 residues.